This T cell receptor beta chain came from a study of shared clonotypes between healthy human individuals (TCRdb year 2020). Context from the whole study: Three men and a couple of women, aged 18 to 49 years, made up the cohort. Libraries were prepared and TCR repertoires were sequenced by different laboratories using diverse techniques, in order to increase sequencing depth and limit assay-specific biases. Leukapheresis yielded between about 0.9 and 8.9 billion PBMCs per donor. The study deeply sequenced blood TCR repertoires of about five healthy adults to estimate repertoire size and the extent of clonotype sharing between individuals. Per donor, three plates each were used for CD4 naive and CD4 memory, two for CD8 naive, and one for CD8 memory.

A note on this clone: Its target antigen remains unknown. No base-level quality is on record; no much larger clone is a single base apart.

Donors were healthy HIV-negative adults with no recently reported acute infections or vaccinations. All donors were Caucasian adults living in Nashville, Tennessee, USA. Magnetic negative selection was used to enrich CD4+ T cells, after which naive cells were positively selected on CD45RA and the negative fraction became the memory subset. After blood collection by leukapheresis, PBMCs were isolated using Ficoll-Histopaque density gradient centrifugation and then cryopreserved in the vapor phase of liquid nitrogen. Analytical flow cytometry was used to check the purity and quantity of every magnetically sorted T cell population. From each sorted fraction, genomic DNA was isolated and quantified by UV absorbance on a Nanodrop 2000c. Using the deep immunoSEQ assay, TCR CDR3 regions were amplified from genomic DNA by multiplex PCR. Extracted genomic DNA from each cell subset was distributed evenly across all wells of several immunoSEQ 96-well plates, and each plate was treated as a replicate. For sorted subsets, 150 to 250 ng of genomic DNA, equivalent to around 29,000 T cell genomes, went into each replicate PCR. Purified libraries were measured with a Qubit 3.0 fluorometer, size-checked on a Bioanalyzer 2100, and measured again with the KAPA Library Quantification kit. Every immunoSEQ 96-well plate was sequenced on a dedicated single-read 150-cycle Illumina NextSeq 550 flow cell. In the authors' own workflow: Because only junctional sequences without quality scores were contained in the immunoSEQ output, filtering matching that applied to full-length reads could not be performed. To assign V/J genes and CDR3, sequences were annotated using PyIR, a Python wrapper for IgBLAST v1.9, with IMGT germline references. Any read was removed if the V/J assignment was weak (E-value above 1e-6), the CDR3 was missing, or the read contained stop codons, out-of-frame junctions, or ambiguous translated residues. V3J clonotypes were defined as sequences sharing the same inferred V gene, J gene, and CDR3 amino acid sequence. Percentage overlap between repertoires was computed as shared unique clonotypes divided by the size of the smaller repertoire. RTK rarefaction, the Chao1 estimator, and Recon v2.1 estimates of unobserved clonotypes were used to assess repertoire richness. OLGA was used to compute generation probabilities for all TCRbeta clonotypes that the gDNA method yielded from a handful of donors. What TCRdb holds here is the immuneACCESS table cut down to in-frame rearrangements. Part of the clones is not present; checked against another copy, under half of the missing clones reflect an unresolved V gene, and the others are unexplained. V and J calls and clone size come straight from that table; D and trimming were deduced from the DNA. The sample profile shows 2 million to 2.5 million clones; more than 85% of them were found once. The biggest ten clones account for 0.39% of the sample.

Including cysteine and phenylalanine, the CDR3 has 16 amino acids. Only the CDR3 DNA is retained, 48 bases long and in frame from the first base. The trim is 1 base for V and 4 bases for J, with a gap of 14 bases between the germline ends. CDR1 SGHRS and CDR2 YFSETQ are derived from the germline V gene. The research as a whole found: Rarefaction of sorted-subset datasets indicated incomplete sequencing despite the large sequencing depth. Sampling was restricted to blood, and TCR repertoires in tissues likely differ from the TCR repertoires found in blood. The small number of donors limited the genetic and exposure-history diversity represented. Approximately 5% of naive CD4, roughly 3.5% of naive CD8, around 2.3% of memory CD4, and about 0.4% of memory CD8 clonotypes were shared across a handful of donors. Pairwise subsampling indicated that sequencing depth was expected to affect the degree of clonotype sharing among donors. Compared with non-shared clonotypes, the clonotypes found in all four sorted-subset donors had higher generation probabilities. Naive subsets generally had larger estimated clonotype richness than memory subsets.

The TCR sequence derives from a man younger than 35 in good health. Some clones in this sample may be carry-over from other donors' samples. The sequence links TRBV5-1 to TRBJ1-4; there is no confident call for the D gene. Sequenced material: naive CD4+ T cells from PBMCs. The intended sense of this specimen's cell subset or site label: CD45RA+ positively selected. The DNA sequence follows: TGCGCCAGCAGCTTGTTTGGGCCGGACCTTAATGAAAAACTGTTTTTT. Its translation is CASSLFGPDLNEKLFF.